Included here is one TCR beta chain sequence, with context. Assay: immunoSEQ multiplex PCR; the TCRdb copy retains only in-frame clones and omits some. The sample contains 68,000 or so clones, 68% of which appear only once. These data are taken from a study of cytotoxic CD8 clonotypes in ibrutinib-treated CLL. Study context: Partial response occurred in some 25 patients and complete response in 2; at median approximately 68 months, approximately 14 remained remitted and about 12 progressed. The taking of response samples occurred after a median about 13 months of treatment, with a range of 6 to 36.

The receptor was isolated from a human donor with chronic lymphocytic leukemia. The specimen was PBMCs, collected after 12 months of ibrutinib treatment.

DNA of the CDR3: TGTGCCAGCAGCGTTTCCACATCCGGGCCTGAGGCCCAGCATTTT. It yields the protein CASSVSTSGPEAQHF. The chain employs TRBV9 and TRBJ1-5; no definite D call. The CDR3 is 15 amino acids. V lost 2 bases, J lost 11 bases, and 20 bases lay in between. Germline-derived CDR1 and CDR2 are SGDLS and YYNGEE.